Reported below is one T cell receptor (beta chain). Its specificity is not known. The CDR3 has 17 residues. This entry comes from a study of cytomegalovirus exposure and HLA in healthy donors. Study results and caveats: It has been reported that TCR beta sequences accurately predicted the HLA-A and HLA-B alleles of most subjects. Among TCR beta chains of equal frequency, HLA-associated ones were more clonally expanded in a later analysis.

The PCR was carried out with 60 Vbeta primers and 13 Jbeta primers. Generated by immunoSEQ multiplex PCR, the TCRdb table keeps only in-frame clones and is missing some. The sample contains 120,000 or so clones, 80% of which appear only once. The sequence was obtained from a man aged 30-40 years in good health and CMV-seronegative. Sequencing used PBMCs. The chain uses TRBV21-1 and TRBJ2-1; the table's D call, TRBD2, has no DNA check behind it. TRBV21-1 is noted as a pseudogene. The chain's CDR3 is CASSKEEAGDSDNEQFF. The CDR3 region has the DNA TGTGCCAGCAGCAAAGAGGAGGCGGGAGATAGCGACAATGAGCAGTTCTTC.